This TCR beta chain was captured in a study of CD8+ T cells in alopecia areata (dated by TCRdb to 2016 to 2019). In terms of the full investigation: Treated patients were enrolled in an open-label pilot trial of oral tofacitinib, 5 to 10 mg twice daily, for moderate-to-severe alopecia areata. Tofacitinib was administered for 6 to 18 months, and 6 months of follow-up off drug were then conducted to assess delayed response and recurrence. The SALT score, which quantifies the percentage of affected scalp surface area, was used to measure disease severity in treated patients. In both human patients and the C3H/HeJ mouse model, the study applied high-throughput TCRbeta sequencing to look at T cell clonal expansion in alopecia areata. In humans, TCRbeta sequencing was performed on scalp tissue and on sorted CD4+ and CD8+ peripheral blood T cells from healthy controls and from patients with patchy or totalis/universalis alopecia areata. Tofacitinib-treated patients had biopsies at baseline and at 4 and 24 weeks of treatment, with a later scalp biopsy in several patients. Clonality in the scalp was compared among normal scalp (n=4), patchy alopecia areata scalp (n=8), and alopecia totalis/universalis scalp (n=8). The RNA source kit depended on sample type: the PAXgene miRNA kit for fixed scalp, the miRNeasy kit for PBMCs, and the RNeasy kit for mouse skin. Amplification of TCRbeta CDR3 regions was done by immunoSEQ multiplex PCR using 35 Vbeta forward primers and 13 Jbeta reverse primers.

Sample time point, as interpreted from the label and publication: less than five weeks on oral tofacitinib. The treatment or condition label on this specimen signifies: oral pan-JAK inhibitor, 5-10 mg twice daily. Lesional scalp punch biopsies and peripheral blood were obtained from alopecia areata patients. PBMCs were isolated by density centrifugation and stained for CD3, CD4 and CD8, after which CD4+ and CD8+ T cells were sorted on a FACSAria. For this clone: The target of this receptor is not known. It has no much larger one-base neighbor in the sample; base qualities were not kept.

The library was generated by the immunoSEQ multiplex PCR assay. RNA was extracted from all samples and reverse transcribed into cDNA as template for TCR sequencing. First-strand cDNA was synthesized with SuperScript III using a 2:1 mix of oligo-dT and random hexamers. A synthetic immune receptor repertoire was used to measure amplification bias, and any remaining bias was corrected computationally. As for how the authors treated the data: Raw reads were preprocessed to remove errors, and CDR3 was defined by IMGT conventions from the conserved cysteine to phenylalanine. Clonality was computed by normalizing Shannon entropy by log2 of the number of productive unique TCRs and subtracting the result from 1. Whether each scalp clone was CD4 or CD8 was inferred by checking scalp TCRbeta sequences against the CD4 and CD8 repertoires from sorted blood. TCRdb holds this immuneACCESS table with in-frame rearrangements only. Some clones are missing; in checked studies, unresolved V genes explain under half, and the rest has no known cause. From that table come the V and J calls and clone size; the DNA was used to work out D and trimming. Counted in this sample were some 240,000 clones; more than 45% of them appeared once. The ten most abundant clones make up 1.6% of the sample.

The research as a whole found: Many expanded lesional clones were found to persist in scalp and blood during tofacitinib treatment, and relapse after treatment cessation may be partly explained by this persistence. Unlike mouse skin, where gammadelta T cells dominate, normal human skin contains resident alphabeta T cells that get sequenced too, which complicates analysis of the scalp TCR repertoire. With tofacitinib, both scalp clonality and the number of expanded CD8+ clones among the top 100 scalp clones went down significantly. TCR sequences shared between patients were less clear than in mice, possibly partly because of HLA diversity in the patient population. Lesional scalp, especially in alopecia totalis/universalis, showed higher clonality and more expanded CD8+ clones than normal scalp, suggesting antigenic drive. Because the treated cohort was small and had just a single nonresponder, larger studies are needed to establish links between baseline CD8+ expansion and response.

The sequencing used CD4+ T cells sorted from blood, collected at week 4, from a patient treated with tofacitinib. The receptor comes from a human donor with alopecia areata.

The bases read TGTGCCAGCACCCTACCGGGACAGGGGAGTTACGAGCAGTACTTC. Its translation reads: CASTLPGQGSYEQYF. Recombination linked TRBV28 to TRBJ2-7; TRBD1 agrees with 10 junctional bases. The germline V gene yields MDHEN for CDR1 and SYDVKM for CDR2. The cysteine opens and the phenylalanine closes a CDR3 of 15 amino acids. This entry keeps only the CDR3 DNA: 45 bases, framed from base 1. Ends trimmed: V by 7 bases, J by 4 bases; bases unmatched to a gene: 10.